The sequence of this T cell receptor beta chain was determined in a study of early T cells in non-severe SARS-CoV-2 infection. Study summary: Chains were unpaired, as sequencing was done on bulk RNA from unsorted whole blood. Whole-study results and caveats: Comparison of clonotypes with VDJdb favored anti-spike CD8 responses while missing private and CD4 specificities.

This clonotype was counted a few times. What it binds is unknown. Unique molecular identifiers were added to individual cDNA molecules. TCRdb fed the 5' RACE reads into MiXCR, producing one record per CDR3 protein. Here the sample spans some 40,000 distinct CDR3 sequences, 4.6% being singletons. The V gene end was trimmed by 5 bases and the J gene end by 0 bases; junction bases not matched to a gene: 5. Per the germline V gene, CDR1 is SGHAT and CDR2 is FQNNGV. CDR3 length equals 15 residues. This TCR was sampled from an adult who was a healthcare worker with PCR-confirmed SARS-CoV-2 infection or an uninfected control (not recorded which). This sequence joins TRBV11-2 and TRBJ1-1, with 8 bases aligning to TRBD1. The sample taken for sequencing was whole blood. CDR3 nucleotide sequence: TGTGCCAGCAGCCCAAGACAGGGGTTGAACACTGAAGCTTTCTTT. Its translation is CASSPRQGLNTEAFF.